This T cell receptor beta chain was sequenced for a study of blood T cells in healthy people across ages. This clonotype was seen only a few times. Its antigen is as yet unknown. Whole-study results and caveats: Investigators treated diversity estimates from one million T cells as underestimates.

V was pared by 5 bases and J by 7 bases, with 11 bases between. In germline, CDR1 is LNHNV, CDR2 YYDKDF (reference sequence). The CDR3 spans 12 residues. All donors came from Russia, were Caucasian and healthy, and spanned ages 6 to 90. With a J-beta primer mix and a sample-barcoded 5' primer, a second PCR ran roughly 6 to 12 cycles. TCRdb re-analysed the 5' RACE reads in MiXCR, keeping a single row per CDR3 protein. The profile shows 550,000 to 650,000 distinct CDR3 sequences, about 27% of them singletons. These same records also appear under a second study, on T cells of mothers and their children. That paper states: Mother-child pairs who were related displayed a slightly higher overlap than unrelated pairs, a difference that was non-significant.

The sequenced material came from blood. This chain uses TRBV15 with TRBJ2-5; either TRBD1 or TRBD2 may supply D (5 bases each). The origin of this receptor is a boy aged 2 to 10 in good health. The CDR3 DNA reads TGTGCCACCAGCGAACTTGGGGGGACCCAGTACTTC. This gives the protein CATSELGGTQYF.